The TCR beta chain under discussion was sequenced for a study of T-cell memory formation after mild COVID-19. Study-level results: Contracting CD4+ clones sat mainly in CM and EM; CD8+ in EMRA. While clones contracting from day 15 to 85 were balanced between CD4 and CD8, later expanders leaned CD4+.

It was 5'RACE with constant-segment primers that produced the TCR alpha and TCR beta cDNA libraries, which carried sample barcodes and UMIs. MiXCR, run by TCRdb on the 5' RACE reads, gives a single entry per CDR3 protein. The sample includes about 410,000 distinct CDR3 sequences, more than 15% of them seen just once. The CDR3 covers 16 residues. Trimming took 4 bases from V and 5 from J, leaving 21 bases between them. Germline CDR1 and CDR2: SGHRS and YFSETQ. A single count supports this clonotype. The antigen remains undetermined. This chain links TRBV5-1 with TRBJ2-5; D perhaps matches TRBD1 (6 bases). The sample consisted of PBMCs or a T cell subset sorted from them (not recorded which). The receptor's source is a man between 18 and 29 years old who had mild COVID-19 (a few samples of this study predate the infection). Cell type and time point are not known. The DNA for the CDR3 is TGCGCCAGCAGCCCGACCCTCTCAGGGGCCGGGGAGACCCAGTACTTC. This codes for CASSPTLSGAGETQYF.